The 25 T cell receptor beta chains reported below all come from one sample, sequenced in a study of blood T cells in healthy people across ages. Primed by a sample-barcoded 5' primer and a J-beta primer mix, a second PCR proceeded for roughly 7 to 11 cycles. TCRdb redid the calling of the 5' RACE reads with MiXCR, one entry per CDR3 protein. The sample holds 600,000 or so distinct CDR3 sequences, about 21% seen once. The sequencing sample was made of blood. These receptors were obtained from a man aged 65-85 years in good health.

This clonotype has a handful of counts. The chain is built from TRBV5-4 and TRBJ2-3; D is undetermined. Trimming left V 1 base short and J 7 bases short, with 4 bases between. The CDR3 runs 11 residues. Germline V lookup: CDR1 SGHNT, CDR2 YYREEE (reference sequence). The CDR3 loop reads CASSLTNTQYF. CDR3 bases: TGTGCCAGCAGCTTGACGAATACGCAGTATTTT.

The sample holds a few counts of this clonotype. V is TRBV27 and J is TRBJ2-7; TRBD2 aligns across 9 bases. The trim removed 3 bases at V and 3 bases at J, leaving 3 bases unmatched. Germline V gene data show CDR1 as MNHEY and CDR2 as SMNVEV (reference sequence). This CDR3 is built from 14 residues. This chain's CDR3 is CASSFSGSGYEQYF. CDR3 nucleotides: TGTGCCAGCAGTTTTAGCGGGAGTGGCTACGAGCAGTACTTC.

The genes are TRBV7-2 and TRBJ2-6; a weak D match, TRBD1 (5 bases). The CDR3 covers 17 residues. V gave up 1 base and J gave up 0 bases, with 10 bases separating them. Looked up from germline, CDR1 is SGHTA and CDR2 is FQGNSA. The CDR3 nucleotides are TGTGCCAGCAGCTTAGTTGCCAGGGCCTCTGGGGCCAACGTCCTGACTTTC. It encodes CASSLVARASGANVLTF.

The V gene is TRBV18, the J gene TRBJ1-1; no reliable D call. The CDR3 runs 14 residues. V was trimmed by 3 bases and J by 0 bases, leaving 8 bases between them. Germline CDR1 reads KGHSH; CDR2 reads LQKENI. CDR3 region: CASSPDPMNTEAFF. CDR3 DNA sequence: TGTGCCAGCTCACCGGACCCAATGAACACTGAAGCTTTCTTT.

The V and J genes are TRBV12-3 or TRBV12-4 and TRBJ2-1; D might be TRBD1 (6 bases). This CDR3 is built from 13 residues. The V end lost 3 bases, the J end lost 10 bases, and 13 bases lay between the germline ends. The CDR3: CASSFDRTNEQFF. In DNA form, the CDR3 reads TGTGCCAGCAGTTTTGACAGGACCAACGAGCAGTTCTTC.

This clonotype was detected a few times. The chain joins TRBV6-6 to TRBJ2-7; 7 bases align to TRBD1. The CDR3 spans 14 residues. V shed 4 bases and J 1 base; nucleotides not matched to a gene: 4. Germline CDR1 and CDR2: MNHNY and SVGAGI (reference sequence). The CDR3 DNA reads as TGTGCCAGCAGTTGGGGGACAGTTTCCTACGAGCAGTACTTC. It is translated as CASSWGTVSYEQYF.

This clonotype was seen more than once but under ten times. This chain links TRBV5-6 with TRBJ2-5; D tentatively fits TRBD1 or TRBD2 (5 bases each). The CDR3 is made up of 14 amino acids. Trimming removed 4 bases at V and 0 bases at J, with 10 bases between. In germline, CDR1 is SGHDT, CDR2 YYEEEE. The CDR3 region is CASSTGTDQETQYF. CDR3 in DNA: TGTGCCAGCAGCACCGGGACGGACCAAGAGACCCAGTACTTC.

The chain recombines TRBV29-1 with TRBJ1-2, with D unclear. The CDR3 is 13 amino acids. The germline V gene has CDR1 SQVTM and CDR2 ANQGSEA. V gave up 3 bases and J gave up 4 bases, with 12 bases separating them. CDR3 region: CSVDVGFGYGYTF. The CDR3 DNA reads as TGCAGCGTTGACGTGGGTTTTGGCTATGGCTACACCTTC. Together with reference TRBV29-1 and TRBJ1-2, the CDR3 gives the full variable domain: SAVISQKPSRDICQRGTSLTIQCQVDSQVTMMFWYRQQPGQSLTLIATANQGSEATYESGFVIDKFPISRPNLTFSTLTVSNMSPEDSSIYLCSVDVGFGYGYTFGSGTRLTVV.

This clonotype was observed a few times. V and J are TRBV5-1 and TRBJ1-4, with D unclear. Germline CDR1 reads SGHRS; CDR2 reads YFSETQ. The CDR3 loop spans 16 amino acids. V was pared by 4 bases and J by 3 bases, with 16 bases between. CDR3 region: CASSLGPNGANEKLFF. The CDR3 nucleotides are TGCGCCAGCAGCCTGGGCCCTAACGGGGCTAATGAAAAACTGTTTTTT.

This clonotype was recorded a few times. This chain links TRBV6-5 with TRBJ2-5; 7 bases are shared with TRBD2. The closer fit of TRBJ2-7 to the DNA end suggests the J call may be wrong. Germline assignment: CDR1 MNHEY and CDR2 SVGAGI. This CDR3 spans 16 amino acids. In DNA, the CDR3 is TGTGCCAGCAGTTACTCGAGTACGGGAGGACGCTACGAGCAGTACTTC. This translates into CASSYSSTGGRYEQYF.

CDR3 in DNA: TGTGCCAGCAATAACCAGGGTCGGGAGACCCAGTACTTC. As protein: CASNNQGRETQYF. The chain has TRBV12-3 or TRBV12-4 and TRBJ2-5; a possible D gene is TRBD1 (5 bases). This CDR3 has 13 amino acids. V was pared by 7 bases and J by 5 bases, with 14 bases between.

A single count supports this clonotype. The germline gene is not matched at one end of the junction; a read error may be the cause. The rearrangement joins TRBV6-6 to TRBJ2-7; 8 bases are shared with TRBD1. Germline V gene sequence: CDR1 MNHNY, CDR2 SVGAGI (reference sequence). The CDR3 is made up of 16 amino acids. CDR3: CASSYSSGGSSYEQYF. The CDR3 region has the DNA TGTGCAAGCAGTTACTCCTCAGGGGGCAGCTCCTACGAGCAGTACTTC.

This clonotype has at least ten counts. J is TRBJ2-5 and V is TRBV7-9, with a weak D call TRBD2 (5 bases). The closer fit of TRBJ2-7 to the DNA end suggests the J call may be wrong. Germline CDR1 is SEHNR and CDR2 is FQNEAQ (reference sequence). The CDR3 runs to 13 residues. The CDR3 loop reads CASSLNSGGEQYF. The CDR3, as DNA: TGTGCCAGCAGCTTAAATTCTGGAGGCGAGCAGTACTTC.

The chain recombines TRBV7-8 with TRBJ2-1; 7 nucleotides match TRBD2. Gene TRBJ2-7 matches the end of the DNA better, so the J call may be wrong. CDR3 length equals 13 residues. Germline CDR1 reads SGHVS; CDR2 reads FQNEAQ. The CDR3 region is CASSLFWGGEQYF. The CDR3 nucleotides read TGTGCCAGCAGCTTATTTTGGGGGGGCGAGCAGTACTTC.

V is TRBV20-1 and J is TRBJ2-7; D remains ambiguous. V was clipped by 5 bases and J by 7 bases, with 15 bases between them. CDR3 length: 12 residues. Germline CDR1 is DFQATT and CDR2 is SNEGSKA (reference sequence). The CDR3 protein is CSALPVPWEQYF. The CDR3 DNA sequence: TGCAGTGCTCTCCCCGTGCCCTGGGAGCAGTACTTC.

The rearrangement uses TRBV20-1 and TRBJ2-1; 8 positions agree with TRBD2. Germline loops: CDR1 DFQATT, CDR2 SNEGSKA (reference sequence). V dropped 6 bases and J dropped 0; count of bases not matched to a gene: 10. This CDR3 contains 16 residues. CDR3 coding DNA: TGCAGTGCCTCTGGGGAGCGGGAGACCTCCTACAATGAGCAGTTCTTC. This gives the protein CSASGERETSYNEQFF.

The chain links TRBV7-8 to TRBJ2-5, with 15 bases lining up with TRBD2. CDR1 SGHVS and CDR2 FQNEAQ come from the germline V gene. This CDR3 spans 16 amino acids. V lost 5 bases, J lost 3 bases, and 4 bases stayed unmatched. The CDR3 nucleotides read TGTGCCAGCAGCGCCCGGACTAGCGGGAGGGAAGAGACCCAGTACTTC. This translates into CASSARTSGREETQYF.

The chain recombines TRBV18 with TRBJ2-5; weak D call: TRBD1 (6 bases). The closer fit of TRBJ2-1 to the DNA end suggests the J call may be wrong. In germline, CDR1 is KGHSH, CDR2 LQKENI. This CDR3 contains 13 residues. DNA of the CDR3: TGTGCCAGCTCACCACCAGGGGGCAATGAGCAGTTCTTC. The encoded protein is CASSPPGGNEQFF.

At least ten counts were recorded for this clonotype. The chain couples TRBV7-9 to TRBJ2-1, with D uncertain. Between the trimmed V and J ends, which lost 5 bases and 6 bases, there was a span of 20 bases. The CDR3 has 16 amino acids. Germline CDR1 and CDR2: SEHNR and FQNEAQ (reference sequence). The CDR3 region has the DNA TGTGCCAGCAGCCTGCCGGCTAGGCTCCAAGGCAATGAGCAGTTCTTC. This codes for CASSLPARLQGNEQFF.

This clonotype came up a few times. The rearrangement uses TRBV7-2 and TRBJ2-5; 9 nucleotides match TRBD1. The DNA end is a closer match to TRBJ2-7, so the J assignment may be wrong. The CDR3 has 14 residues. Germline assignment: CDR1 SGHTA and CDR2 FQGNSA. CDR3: CATRSGQGSYEQYF. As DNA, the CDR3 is TGTGCCACCCGTTCCGGACAGGGGTCCTACGAGCAGTACTTC.

The CDR3 here is CASSHRTGRSNSPLHF. The CDR3 region has the DNA TGTGCCAGCAGCCATCGGACAGGGAGATCCAATTCACCCCTCCACTTT. The gene calls are TRBV3-1 and TRBJ1-6, with TRBD1 matching 8 bases. Trimming cost V 3 bases and J 7 bases; bases outside gene matches: 8. CDR3 length equals 16 residues. Germline V gives CDR1 LGHDT, CDR2 YNNKEL (reference sequence). Drawing the rest from reference TRBV3-1 and TRBJ1-6, the complete variable domain is DTAVSQTPKYLVTQMGNDKSIKCEQNLGHDTMYWYKQDSKKFLKIMFSYNNKELIINETVPNRFSPKSPDKAHLNLHINSLELGDSAVYFCASSHRTGRSNSPLHFGNGTRLTVT.

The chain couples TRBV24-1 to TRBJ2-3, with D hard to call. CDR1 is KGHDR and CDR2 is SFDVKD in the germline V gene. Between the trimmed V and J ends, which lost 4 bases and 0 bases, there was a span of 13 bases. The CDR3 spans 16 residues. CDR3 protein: CATSDRRAESTDTQYF. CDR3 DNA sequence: TGTGCCACCAGTGACCGAAGAGCCGAAAGCACAGATACGCAGTATTTT.

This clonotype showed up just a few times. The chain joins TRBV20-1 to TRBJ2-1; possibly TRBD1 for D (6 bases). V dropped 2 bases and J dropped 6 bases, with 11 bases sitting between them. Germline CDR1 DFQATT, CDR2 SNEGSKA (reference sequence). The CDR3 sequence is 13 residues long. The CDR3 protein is CSARNRDFNEQFF. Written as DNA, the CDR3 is TGCAGTGCTAGAAACAGGGATTTCAATGAGCAGTTCTTC.

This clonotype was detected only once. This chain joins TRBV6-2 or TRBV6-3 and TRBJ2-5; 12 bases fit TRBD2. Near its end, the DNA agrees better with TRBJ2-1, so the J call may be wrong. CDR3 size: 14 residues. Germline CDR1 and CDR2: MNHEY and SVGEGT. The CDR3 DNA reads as TGTGCCACCCCCTCTAGCGGGAGGGACAATGAGCAGTTCTTC. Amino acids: CATPSSGRDNEQFF.

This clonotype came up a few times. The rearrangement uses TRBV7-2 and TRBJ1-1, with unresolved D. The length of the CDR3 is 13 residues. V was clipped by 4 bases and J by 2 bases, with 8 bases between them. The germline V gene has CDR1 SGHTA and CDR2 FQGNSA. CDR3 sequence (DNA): TGTGCCAGCAGCTCACGCAGAAACACTGAAGCTTTCTTT. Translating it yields CASSSRRNTEAFF.